A selection of T cell receptor beta chains follows, all from one sample in a study of shared clonotypes between healthy human individuals. Only in-frame clones appear in the TCRdb table, and some are missing; sequencing was by immunoSEQ multiplex PCR. The sample records millions of clones, 85% to 95% being singletons. The material sequenced was naive CD4+ T cells sorted from blood. These receptors were obtained from a man between 18 and 35 years old in good health. Each CDR3 is given with its conserved first and last residue. D genes are given only for firm matches. Where a row states a size, it is once, few, many or the class of an expanded clone; other rows omit it.

>TRBV5-1|.|TRBJ1-1|.
TGCGCCAGCAGCTTGCGGCAGAGCAACACTGAAGCTTTCTTT
CASSLRQSNTEAFF
>TRBV6-5|.|TRBJ2-1|.
TGTGCCAGCAGTTACTCAGGGTTGGCCTACAATGAGCAGTTCTTC
CASSYSGLAYNEQFF
>TRBV10-3|TRBD2|TRBJ2-1|.
TGTGCCATCAGTTGGACTAGCGAGAATGAGCAGTTCTTC
CAISWTSENEQFF
>TRBV6-5|TRBD1|TRBJ1-4|.
TGTGCCAGCGGGAGACAGGGCCTTAATGAAAAACTGTTTTTT
CASGRQGLNEKLFF
>TRBV6-6|.|TRBJ2-1|.
TGTGCCAGCAGTTTCGGATCCTTGGGTTACAATGAGCAGTTCTTC
CASSFGSLGYNEQFF
>TRBV6-1|TRBD1|TRBJ2-4|.
TGTGCCAGCAGTGCCGGGACAGGACTAGCCAAAAACATTCAGTACTTC
CASSAGTGLAKNIQYF
>TRBV5-1|.|TRBJ1-2|.
TGCGCCAGCAGCTTTTCCGACAAATCTAACTATGGCTACACCTTC
CASSFSDKSNYGYTF
>TRBV4-1|TRBD2|TRBJ2-7|.
TGCGCCAGCAGCCAAGGTCTAGCGGGGGCCTCCTACGAGCAGTACTTC
CASSQGLAGASYEQYF
>TRBV6-9|.|TRBJ2-1|once
TGTGCCAGCAGTTACCGCGGACATGCCCCTGAGCAGTTCTTC
CASSYRGHAPEQFF
>TRBV14|.|TRBJ2-7|.
TGTGCCAGCAGCCAAACCCCGAGGGGGGCGCTGTACTTC
CASSQTPRGALYF
>TRBV29-1|.|TRBJ1-1|.
TGCAGCGTTGGACCCGGCCGTGAAGCTTTCTTT
CSVGPGREAFF
>TRBV19|.|TRBJ1-4|.
TGTGCCAGTAGTGTGTCGACAGGTGAAAAACTGTTTTTT
CASSVSTGEKLFF
>TRBV5-1|.|TRBJ2-5|.
TGCGCCAGCGGGGGGGACAGAGAGACCCAGTACTTC
CASGGDRETQYF
>TRBV5-1|TRBD1|TRBJ1-6|.
TGCGCCAGCAGCTTGAGGACAGGGGGCGCGGGTTCACCCCTCCACTTT
CASSLRTGGAGSPLHF
>TRBV5-4|TRBD1|TRBJ2-7|.
TGTGCCAGCAGCCGACAGGGGGTGACGGGGGTCGAGCAGTACTTC
CASSRQGVTGVEQYF
>TRBV10-3|.|TRBJ2-7|.
TGTGCCATCAGTGACCGAGGGGTCTACGAGCAGTACTTC
CAISDRGVYEQYF
>TRBV18|.|TRBJ1-1|.
TGTGCCAGCTCACCATCGGCCCATGCGAACACTGAAGCTTTCTTT
CASSPSAHANTEAFF
>TRBV7-2|TRBD2|TRBJ2-7|.
TGTGCCAGCAGCTTAGAAAGCGGGAGGCCGATCTACGAGCAGTACTTC
CASSLESGRPIYEQYF
>TRBV7-9|TRBD2|TRBJ2-7|.
TGTGCCACCCTCAATGCGGGGGGATACGAGCAGTACTTC
CATLNAGGYEQYF
>TRBV12-5|TRBD2|TRBJ2-1|.
TGTGCTAGTGGTCACACTAGCGGGGGGAATGAGCAGTTCTTC
CASGHTSGGNEQFF
>TRBV4-2|TRBD1|TRBJ2-6|.
TGTGCCAGCAGCCTGACAGGGAACTCTGGGGCCAACGTCCTGACTTTC
CASSLTGNSGANVLTF
>TRBV5-1|.|TRBJ2-2|.
TGCGCCAGCAGCTTGACCCAAAGGTTGTTTTTT
CASSLTQRLFF
>TRBV5-1|TRBD2|TRBJ2-2|.
TGCGCCAGCAGCTCCCAACTAGCGGGAGGGAACACCGGGGAGCTGTTTTTT
CASSSQLAGGNTGELFF
>TRBV7-9|.|TRBJ2-5|.
TGTGCCAGCAGCTTAGGCAGGGCTTGGGCAGGGGAGACCCAGTACTTC
CASSLGRAWAGETQYF
>TRBV10-3|.|TRBJ2-2|.
TGTGCCATCAGTGAGTCCTCCGGGGTCGGGGAGCTGTTTTTT
CAISESSGVGELFF
>TRBV7-2|.|TRBJ2-5|.
TGTGCCAGCAGCTTATTTCAAATGACCCAGTACTTC
CASSLFQMTQYF
>TRBV10-3|.|TRBJ2-5|.
TGTGCCATCAGTGAGTCAAAAGGTCGGGCAGAGACCCAGTACTTC
CAISESKGRAETQYF
>TRBV6-5|.|TRBJ1-1|.
TGTGCCAGCAGCCGCGCGGCTAGACGTAACAATGAAGCTTTCTTT
CASSRAARRNNEAFF
>TRBV4-1|.|TRBJ1-3|.
TGCGCCAGCAGCCAAGATGGGGCGGGACACAACTCTGGAAACACCATATATTTT
CASSQDGAGHNSGNTIYF
>TRBV29-1|.|TRBJ1-5|.
TGCAGCGTTGAAGAGGGTGGGCAGGGGTCCAATCAGCCCCAGCATTTT
CSVEEGGQGSNQPQHF
>TRBV6-6|.|TRBJ1-2|.
TGTGCCAGCAGTTACGACGGCCGCTCGAATGGCTACACCTTC
CASSYDGRSNGYTF
>TRBV2|TRBD2|TRBJ2-1|.
TGTGCCAGCAAGGAGCGGGAGCCGTATGAGCAGTTCTTC
CASKEREPYEQFF
>TRBV18|.|TRBJ1-3|.
TGTGCCAGCTCACCACAGACGGCCTCACACTCTGGAAACACCATATATTTT
CASSPQTASHSGNTIYF
>TRBV4-1|TRBD1|TRBJ1-1|.
TGCGCCAGCAGCCAAGCCGGGACAGGGGGCACCACTGAAGCTTTCTTT
CASSQAGTGGTTEAFF
>TRBV10-3|.|TRBJ1-2|once
TGTGCCATCTCTCGGGACTCCTATGGCTACACCTTC
CAISRDSYGYTF
>TRBV7-2|TRBD2|TRBJ2-5|.
TGTGCCAGCAGCTTAGATCGGACTAGACAAGAGACCCAGTACTTC
CASSLDRTRQETQYF
>TRBV30|.|TRBJ2-2|.
TGTGCCTGGAGTGTAGGGAGTAGCCTCACCGGGGAGCTGTTTTTT
CAWSVGSSLTGELFF
>TRBV5-5|.|TRBJ2-7|once
TGTGCCAGCAGCCAGACAGCCTCCTACGAGCAGTACTTC
CASSQTASYEQYF